A selection of T cell receptor beta chains follows, all from one sample in a study of shared clonotypes between healthy human individuals. TCRdb's table, derived via immunoSEQ multiplex PCR, lists solely in-frame clones and lacks some. The sample lists about 96,000 clones, 60% to 70% occurring once. The specimen sequenced was memory CD8+ T cells sorted from blood. The receptors here all came from a man under 40 in good health. Both conserved end residues are part of each CDR3. Fields, in order: J gene, V gene, clone size, D gene, CDR3 length, CDR3 protein, CDR3 DNA. The D gene is left open where the match is weak. Some rows mark clone size as missing; the rest say once, few, many or name a class of expanded clone.

TRBJ2-1 | TRBV6-5 | . | . | 14 | CASSGLTQYNEQFF | TGTGCCAGCAGTGGACTTACCCAATACAATGAGCAGTTCTTC
TRBJ1-5 | TRBV2 | . | TRBD1 | 18 | CASSESLLRDSFNQPQHF | TGTGCCAGCAGTGAATCCCTACTACGGGACAGCTTCAATCAGCCCCAGCATTTT
TRBJ1-2 | TRBV5-6 | few | . | 15 | CASSKGTVANYGYTF | TGTGCCAGCAGCAAAGGGACGGTAGCTAACTATGGCTACACCTTC
TRBJ1-2 | TRBV27 | . | . | 13 | CASSLFRAGGYTF | TGTGCCAGCAGTTTATTCAGGGCGGGGGGCTATACCTTC
TRBJ2-7 | TRBV27 | . | . | 15 | CASSVGEFPLYEQYF | TGTGCCAGTTCCGTGGGAGAGTTCCCCCTTTACGAGCAGTACTTC
TRBJ2-7 | TRBV28 | . | TRBD1 | 16 | CASSNLSGQEAYEQYF | TGTGCCAGCAGTAACTTAAGTGGACAGGAGGCCTACGAGCAGTACTTC
TRBJ1-2 | TRBV5-5 | . | . | 13 | CASSPSGNYGYTF | TGTGCCAGCAGCCCATCAGGGAACTATGGCTACACCTTC
TRBJ1-4 | TRBV28 | many | . | 14 | CASSFISSNEKLFF | TGTGCCAGCAGTTTTATCAGTTCTAATGAAAAACTGTTTTTT
TRBJ1-1 | TRBV7-9 | . | . | 13 | CASSLSGNTEAFF | TGTGCCAGCAGCTTAAGTGGGAACACTGAAGCTTTCTTT
TRBJ2-1 | TRBV11-2 | . | . | 12 | CASSLGMGEQFF | TGTGCCAGCAGCTTAGGGATGGGTGAGCAGTTCTTC
TRBJ1-4 | TRBV27 | medium-sized | . | 11 | CASSPIRGLFF | TGTGCCAGCAGTCCCATTCGAGGACTGTTTTTT
TRBJ2-4 | TRBV9 | few | TRBD1 | 17 | CASSVDPGGMLKNIQYF | TGTGCCAGCAGCGTAGACCCAGGGGGCATGTTGAAAAACATTCAGTACTTC
TRBJ1-2 | TRBV16 | . | . | 14 | CASSQSQQGGGYTF | TGTGCCAGCAGCCAATCCCAACAGGGTGGCGGCTACACCTTC
TRBJ2-5 | TRBV5-1 | . | TRBD2 | 17 | CASSLRSLAGALETQYF | TGCGCCAGCAGCTTGAGATCGCTAGCGGGAGCCTTGGAGACCCAGTACTTC
TRBJ1-1 | TRBV27 | once | . | 13 | CASSPRQNTEAFF | TGTGCCAGCAGTCCCAGACAGAACACTGAAGCTTTCTTT
TRBJ2-3 | TRBV14 | few | TRBD2 | 14 | CASSPREGWDTQYF | TGTGCCAGCAGCCCCCGGGAGGGGTGGGATACGCAGTATTTT
TRBJ2-1 | TRBV27 | . | . | 14 | CASSFLPIGDEQFF | TGTGCCAGCAGTTTTCTGCCGATTGGGGATGAGCAGTTCTTC
TRBJ2-5 | TRBV25-1 | . | . | 14 | CASSLRGSQETQYF | TGTGCCAGCAGTTTAAGGGGGAGCCAGGAGACCCAGTACTTC
TRBJ1-5 | TRBV5-1 | . | . | 15 | CASSLTGDSNQPQHF | TGCGCCAGCAGCTTGACAGGAGACAGCAATCAGCCCCAGCATTTT
TRBJ1-1 | TRBV14 | . | . | 13 | CASSHPGGPEAFF | TGTGCCAGCAGCCACCCGGGCGGGCCTGAAGCTTTCTTT
TRBJ1-2 | TRBV5-6 | once | TRBD1 | 15 | CASSGGQLTNYGYTF | TGTGCCAGCAGCGGGGGACAGTTGACTAACTATGGCTACACCTTC
TRBJ1-1 | TRBV28 | . | . | 13 | CASFGQMNTEAFF | TGTGCCAGTTTTGGGCAAATGAACACTGAAGCTTTCTTT
TRBJ1-2 | TRBV19 | . | . | 13 | CATPDGGSYGYTF | TGTGCCACGCCGGACGGGGGCAGCTATGGCTACACCTTC
TRBJ2-7 | TRBV29-1 | . | TRBD2 | 13 | CSGGGSQPVEQYF | TGCAGCGGCGGGGGGTCACAACCGGTCGAGCAGTACTTC
TRBJ2-7 | TRBV6-5 | . | TRBD2 | 15 | CASSYRLAGAYEQYF | TGTGCCAGCAGTTACAGACTAGCGGGAGCCTACGAGCAGTACTTC
TRBJ2-7 | TRBV28 | once | TRBD1 | 15 | CASSFDREIPYEQYF | TGTGCCAGCAGTTTCGACAGGGAAATCCCCTACGAGCAGTACTTC
TRBJ2-1 | TRBV7-3 | . | TRBD2 | 19 | CASSSAGTSGPETYNEQFF | TGTGCCAGCAGCTCGGCCGGGACTAGCGGGCCCGAAACCTACAATGAGCAGTTCTTC
TRBJ1-1 | TRBV6-1 | . | . | 16 | CASSELPGSMNTEAFF | TGTGCCAGCAGTGAACTCCCAGGGAGTATGAACACTGAAGCTTTCTTT